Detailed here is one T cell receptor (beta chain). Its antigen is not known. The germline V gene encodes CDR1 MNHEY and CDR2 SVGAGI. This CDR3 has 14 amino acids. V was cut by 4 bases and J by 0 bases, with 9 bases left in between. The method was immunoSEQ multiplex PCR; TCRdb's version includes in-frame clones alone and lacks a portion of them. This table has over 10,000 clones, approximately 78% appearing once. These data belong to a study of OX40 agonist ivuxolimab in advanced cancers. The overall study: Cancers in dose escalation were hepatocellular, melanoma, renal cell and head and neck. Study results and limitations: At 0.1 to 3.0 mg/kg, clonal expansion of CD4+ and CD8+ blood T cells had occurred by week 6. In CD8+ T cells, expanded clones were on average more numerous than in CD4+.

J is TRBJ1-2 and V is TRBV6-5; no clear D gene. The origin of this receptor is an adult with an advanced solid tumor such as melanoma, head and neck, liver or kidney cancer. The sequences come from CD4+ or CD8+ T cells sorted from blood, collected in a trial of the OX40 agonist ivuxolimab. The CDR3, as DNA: TGTGCCAGCAGTTGGGATAAAGCTAACTATGGCTACACCTTC. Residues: CASSWDKANYGYTF.